The next 24 T cell receptor beta chains were all read from a single sample in a study of blood T cell repertoires in COVID-19. Profiled with immunoSEQ multiplex PCR; TCRdb holds only in-frame clones, not every one. The data contain about 120,000 clones, 60% to 80% of them seen just once; the ten biggest clones take up around 6%. The sample comprised peripheral blood. The receptors here all came from a man aged 55-75 years with acute or convalescent COVID-19.

V gene TRBV14 combines with J gene TRBJ2-7; 10 nucleotides align to TRBD2. The CDR3 consists of 17 residues. V dropped 4 bases and J dropped 8; count of bases not matched to a gene: 17. CDR1 and CDR2 (germline): SGHDN, FVKESK. The CDR3 loop is CASSPLTVISGRPQQYF. The CDR3, as DNA: TGTGCCAGCAGCCCCCTTACCGTTATTAGCGGGAGGCCCCAGCAGTACTTC. Supplemented by reference TRBV14 and TRBJ2-7, the full variable domain reads EAGVTQFPSHSVIEKGQTVTLRCDPISGHDNLYWYRRVMGKEIKFLLHFVKESKQDESGMPNNRFLAERTGGTYSTLKVQPAELEDSGVYFCASSPLTVISGRPQQYFGPGTRLTVT.

The V call is TRBV5-5, the J call TRBJ2-7; 9 bases align to TRBD1. There are 15 residues in the CDR3. CDR1 is SGHKS, CDR2 YYEKEE, per germline (reference sequence). V lost 6 bases and J lost 3; bases outside the gene matches: 10. CDR3 in DNA: TGTGCCAGCAATTTACAGGGACAGGGTTTCTACGAGCAGTACTTC. Encoded protein: CASNLQGQGFYEQYF.

This clone was recorded only once. The chain joins TRBV27 to TRBJ2-1, with TRBD2 matching over 8 bases. Trimming removed 2 bases from V and 7 bases from J; junction bases left unmatched: 7. Germline-derived CDR1 and CDR2 are MNHEY and SMNVEV (reference sequence). The CDR3 sequence is 15 residues long. This chain's CDR3 is CASSLVYSGKNEQFF. CDR3 bases: TGTGCCAGCAGTTTAGTATATAGCGGGAAAAATGAGCAGTTCTTC.

This chain links TRBV7-9 with TRBJ1-4; unclear D gene. Germline V gene data show CDR1 as SEHNR and CDR2 as FQNEAQ (reference sequence). Between the trimmed V and J ends, which lost 4 bases and 1 base, there was a span of 10 bases. The CDR3 runs 15 residues. The CDR3 reads CASSSYGVTNEKLFF. The CDR3 nucleotides read TGTGCCAGCAGCTCCTACGGGGTAACTAATGAAAAACTGTTTTTT. Complete variable domain (other parts from reference TRBV7-9 and TRBJ1-4): DTGVSQNPRHKITKRGQNVTFRCDPISEHNRLYWYRQTLGQGPEFLTYFQNEAQLEKSRLLSDRFSAERPKGSFSTLEIQRTEQGDSAMYLCASSSYGVTNEKLFFGSGTQLSVL.

The rearrangement joins TRBV6-5 to TRBJ1-2; D possibly corresponds to TRBD1 (5 bases). The CDR3 runs to 15 residues. The V and J ends lost 2 bases and 0 bases respectively, with 10 bases between them. Germline values: CDR1 MNHEY, CDR2 SVGAGI. The CDR3 here is CASSYGAGPNYGYTF. In DNA, the CDR3 is TGTGCCAGCAGTTACGGGGCAGGACCTAACTATGGCTACACCTTC.

This clone was seen a few times. The chain couples TRBV4-1 to TRBJ2-5, with 10 bases lining up with TRBD2. Germline CDR1 is MGHRA and CDR2 is YSYEKL. V lost 2 bases to trimming and J lost 4 bases; unmatched junction nucleotides: 19. This CDR3 has 20 amino acids. For the CDR3, the DNA is TGCGCCAGCAGCCAACCTGGCAGGCTAGCGGGAGTAATATATGGAGAGACCCAGTACTTC. Its protein product is CASSQPGRLAGVIYGETQYF.

V is TRBV18 and J is TRBJ1-4; D is possibly TRBD1 (6 bases). CDR3 size: 14 residues. Germline loops: CDR1 KGHSH, CDR2 LQKENI. V lost 4 bases, J lost 8 bases, and 14 bases lay in between. As DNA, the CDR3 is TGTGCCAGCTCACAGGGGGACACAAGAGAAAAACTGTTTTTT. Its translation is CASSQGDTREKLFF.

The rearrangement links TRBV5-1 to TRBJ2-7; 11 positions agree with TRBD2. Germline CDR1 and CDR2: SGHRS and YFSETQ. After removal of 4 bases from V and 4 bases from J, the junction contained 7 bases not matched to a gene. This CDR3 spans 15 amino acids. CDR3 region: CASSQLAGDEYEQYF. The CDR3 coding sequence is TGCGCCAGCAGCCAACTAGCGGGAGACGAGTACGAGCAGTACTTC.

In the case of this clone: Additional DNA sequences in this sample encode the identical CDR3. The chain employs TRBV7-3 and TRBJ1-1, with 8 bases aligning to TRBD1. The germline gives CDR1 SGHTA, CDR2 FQGTGA. Trimming took 5 bases from V and 4 from J; bases not matched to a gene: 3. The CDR3 covers 13 residues. The CDR3 DNA is TGTGCCAGCAGCCCTACAGGGGGCACTGAAGCTTTCTTT. This gives the protein CASSPTGGTEAFF.

The rearrangement joins TRBV19 to TRBJ2-7, with no clear D. The CDR3 runs 13 residues. Germline CDR1 reads LNHDA; CDR2 reads SQIVND (reference sequence). V lost 4 bases and J 3 bases, leaving 10 bases between the germline ends. CDR3 sequence (DNA): TGTGCCAGTAGTACCCAACAGAGCTACGAGCAGTACTTC. The encoded protein is CASSTQQSYEQYF.

This chain joins TRBV30 and TRBJ2-7; no clear D gene. Deletions cut 2 bases from V and 4 bases from J, with 9 bases between. Germline loops: CDR1 GTSNPN, CDR2 SVGIG (reference sequence). The CDR3 consists of 12 residues. Here the CDR3 reads CAWSRQDYEQYF. CDR3 in DNA: TGTGCCTGGAGTCGTCAGGATTACGAGCAGTACTTC.

This clone was recorded once. The gene calls are TRBV11-1 and TRBJ2-4; maybe TRBD1 (6 bases). Between the trimmed V and J ends, which lost 2 bases and 5 bases, there was a span of 16 bases. The CDR3 runs 16 residues. CDR1 is SGHAT and CDR2 is FQDESV in the germline V gene (reference sequence). CDR3 residues: CASSLRAGTIENIQYF. DNA for the CDR3: TGTGCCAGCAGCTTAAGGGCTGGGACAATCGAAAACATTCAGTACTTC.

V usage is TRBV19 and J usage is TRBJ1-1; possible D gene TRBD1, 5 bases. The CDR3 is made up of 16 amino acids. Germline-derived CDR1 and CDR2 are LNHDA and SQIVND (reference sequence). The V gene lost 2 bases and the J gene lost 1 base, with 14 bases spanning the gap. Here the CDR3 DNA reads TGTGCCAGTAGTATATTGGGAATGACAGCGAACACTGAAGCTTTCTTT. It yields the protein CASSILGMTANTEAFF.

The V gene is TRBV3-1 (or the pseudogene TRBV3-2), the J gene TRBJ1-2, with 7 bases fitting TRBD1. Germline CDR1 is LGHDT and CDR2 is YNNKEL (reference sequence). This CDR3 is 14 amino acids long. Trimming cost V 6 bases and J 5 bases; bases outside gene matches: 9. Here the CDR3 reads CASRSQGTEYGYTF. CDR3 DNA: TGTGCCAGCAGGTCTCAGGGGACAGAATATGGCTACACCTTC.

The J gene is TRBJ1-4, the V gene TRBV5-1; no definite D call. The CDR3 runs to 14 residues. Trimming pared 7 bases from V and 0 bases from J, leaving 10 bases between. Germline V lookup: CDR1 SGHRS, CDR2 YFSETQ. The CDR3: CASSETSTNEKLFF. DNA of the CDR3: TGCGCCAGCTCAGAGACATCAACTAATGAAAAACTGTTTTTT.

V usage is TRBV5-5 and J usage is TRBJ2-5; TRBD1 might be the D (6 bases). Germline assignment: CDR1 SGHKS and CDR2 YYEKEE (reference sequence). The CDR3 runs to 13 residues. The V end was cut by 7 bases, the J end by 5 bases, with 15 bases between. CDR3 residues: CASRQQGVETQYF. CDR3 in DNA: TGTGCCAGCCGCCAACAGGGAGTGGAGACCCAGTACTTC.

The chain recombines TRBV19 with TRBJ1-2; 7 nucleotides agree with TRBD1. The germline CDR1 and CDR2 sequences are LNHDA and SQIVND (reference sequence). With V trimmed by 4 bases and J by 8 bases, 7 bases remained unmatched. This CDR3 region has 13 residues. Here the CDR3 DNA reads TGTGCCAGTAGTACCCGACAGGGCGACGGCTACACCTTC. Translating it yields CASSTRQGDGYTF.

The chain links TRBV5-6 to TRBJ1-2; D call uncertain. From germline, CDR1 is SGHDT and CDR2 YYEEEE. The CDR3 has 16 residues. The V end lost 2 bases, the J end lost 1 base, and 15 bases lay between the germline ends. The CDR3 DNA follows: TGTGCCAGCAGCTTTCTGGGCCGCGCCGATAACTATGGCTACACCTTC. The encoded protein is CASSFLGRADNYGYTF.

This rearrangement joins TRBV5-6 to TRBJ1-2; maybe TRBD1 (5 bases). Germline lookup yields CDR1 SGHDT and CDR2 YYEEEE. CDR3 length: 12 residues. Trimming shortened V by 4 bases and J by 8 bases, and 12 bases separated the two germline ends. CDR3 region: CASSPIGGGYTF. Written as DNA, the CDR3 is TGTGCCAGCAGCCCGATCGGGGGAGGCTACACCTTC.

This chain uses TRBV5-1 with TRBJ2-7, with TRBD2 matching over 7 bases. Losses at the gene ends were 4 bases for V and 0 bases for J; bases not matched to a gene: 1. The CDR3 loop spans 13 amino acids. CDR1 is SGHRS and CDR2 is YFSETQ in the germline V gene. This chain's CDR3 is CASSSGISYEQYF. The CDR3 DNA follows: TGCGCCAGCAGCAGCGGGATCTCCTACGAGCAGTACTTC.

The rearrangement joins TRBV10-2 to TRBJ1-6, with 7 bases lining up with TRBD1. V shed 4 bases and J 10 bases; nucleotides not matched to a gene: 10. The CDR3 consists of 15 residues. Germline assignment: CDR1 WSHSY and CDR2 SAAADI. The CDR3 coding sequence is TGCGCCAGCAGTGGGAGACAGGGTCACAACTCACCCCTCCACTTT. Protein product: CASSGRQGHNSPLHF.

The V call is TRBV7-9, the J call TRBJ1-2; 7 bases agree with TRBD1. This CDR3 is built from 13 residues. With V trimmed by 5 bases and J by 7 bases, 7 bases remained unmatched. Per the germline V gene, CDR1 is SEHNR and CDR2 is FQNEAQ (reference sequence). CDR3 DNA: TGTGCCAGCAGCCCGGACAGGCTTTTTGGCTACACCTTC. Protein sequence: CASSPDRLFGYTF.

This clone occurred once. This rearrangement joins TRBV5-4 to TRBJ2-2; 8 bases align to TRBD1. After removal of 2 bases from V and 0 bases from J, the junction contained 0 bases not matched to a gene. The germline gives CDR1 SGHNT, CDR2 YYREEE (reference sequence). The CDR3 is 15 amino acids. The CDR3, as DNA: TGTGCCAGCAGCTTACAGGGGGCGAACACCGGGGAGCTGTTTTTT. This encodes CASSLQGANTGELFF.

The chain has TRBV11-3 and TRBJ2-1; 7 bases agree with TRBD1. Trimming removed 4 bases from V and 8 bases from J; junction bases left unmatched: 11. This CDR3 is built from 15 residues. CDR1 is SGHNT, CDR2 YENEEA, per germline. The DNA of the CDR3 is TGTGCCAGCAGCTCCAACCGGGACAGCGCACATGAGCAGTTCTTC. Amino acids: CASSSNRDSAHEQFF.